The following is a T cell receptor beta chain sequence with its context. The source of the sample is a study of PD-1 blockade in classical Hodgkin lymphoma. Every patient had relapsed following autologous stem cell transplantation, and cohorts differed in brentuximab vedotin exposure. Generated by immunoSEQ multiplex PCR, the TCRdb table keeps only in-frame clones and is missing some. The sample has more than 25,000 clones; approximately 84% are singletons. The germline V gene encodes CDR1 SGDLS and CDR2 YYNGEE. The V and J ends lost 4 bases and 5 bases, in that order; junction bases with no gene match: 10. The CDR3 runs to 16 residues.

Specimen: peripheral blood mononuclear cells (PBMCs), collected at baseline. V is TRBV9 and J is TRBJ2-3, with 10 bases matching TRBD2. The sequence was collected from a human donor with classical Hodgkin lymphoma. The CDR3 protein is CASSPRAGGPGDTQYF. The CDR3 bases are TGTGCCAGCAGCCCTCGAGCGGGGGGGCCAGGAGATACGCAGTATTTT.